The present entry profiles one TCR beta chain with its context. Its antigen is unidentified. This sample is drawn from a study of T cell responses to AZD1222 COVID-19 vaccine. As for the study in general: Analysis merged second doses at about 4 or about 12 weeks. Study-level points and caveats: No repertoire was sampled before or during the peak T cell response, only after it. Mapped onto spike, vaccine-associated CD4 TCRs spanned it and were dominant at 160-218 and 743-854. Compared with day 0, the breadth and depth of the Spike-specific TCR repertoire rose significantly after two doses of AZD1222.

Assay: immunoSEQ multiplex PCR; the TCRdb copy retains only in-frame clones and omits some. The table shows about 110,000 clones, with around 90% occurring only once. Germline CDR1 is SGHTA and CDR2 is FQGNSA. Trimming removed 1 base at V and 2 bases at J, with 8 bases between. This CDR3 comprises 14 residues. This TCR derives from an adult in good health. Sequenced here: peripheral blood, sampled on day 0 of AZD1222 vaccination. The chain joins TRBV7-2 to TRBJ1-1; D may be TRBD1 (5 bases). CDR3 in DNA: TGTGCCAGCAGCTTAGTCCAGGGTAACACTGAAGCTTTCTTT. Translation gives CASSLVQGNTEAFF.